These T cell receptor beta chains were read from a single sample in a study of cytomegalovirus exposure and HLA in healthy donors. Profiling relied on immunoSEQ multiplex PCR, and the TCRdb table lists in-frame clones only, not all of them. This sample yields under 200,000 clones, of which about 13% are seen a single time; less than 8.5% belongs to the top ten. Sequenced material: PBMCs. The source of these receptors is a man between 45 and 60 years old in good health and CMV-seropositive. Each CDR3 is given with its conserved first and last residue. Each record gives: J gene, D gene, V gene, clone size, CDR3 protein, CDR3 DNA. A D gene is named only where the DNA matches it firmly. Clone size is shown for a subset of rows, as once, few, many or a class of expanded clone.

j_gene: TRBJ2-7
d_gene: .
v_gene: TRBV7-3
abundance: few
CDR3aa: CASSPGWGVNEQYF
CDR3nt: TGTGCCAGCAGCCCGGGGTGGGGTGTGAACGAGCAGTACTTC

j_gene: TRBJ2-4
d_gene: .
v_gene: TRBV11-3
abundance: .
CDR3aa: CASSLDGASWSIQYF
CDR3nt: TGTGCCAGCAGCTTAGATGGGGCTTCCTGGAGCATTCAGTACTTC

j_gene: TRBJ1-3
d_gene: .
v_gene: TRBV19
abundance: .
CDR3aa: CASSRSGAGNTIYF
CDR3nt: TGTGCCAGTAGTCGGTCCGGAGCTGGAAACACCATATATTTT

j_gene: TRBJ2-5
d_gene: TRBD1
v_gene: TRBV7-2
abundance: few
CDR3aa: CASSFDRVQETQYF
CDR3nt: TGTGCCAGCAGCTTTGACAGGGTACAAGAGACCCAGTACTTC

j_gene: TRBJ2-3
d_gene: .
v_gene: TRBV10-3
abundance: few
CDR3aa: CAISEGGVGTDTQYF
CDR3nt: TGTGCCATCAGTGAGGGAGGGGTCGGCACAGATACGCAGTATTTT

j_gene: TRBJ2-2
d_gene: TRBD2
v_gene: TRBV2
abundance: few
CDR3aa: CARNGGGARGELFF
CDR3nt: TGTGCCCGCAATGGCGGGGGGGCGAGGGGGGAGCTGTTTTTT

j_gene: TRBJ1-1
d_gene: TRBD1
v_gene: TRBV14
abundance: few
CDR3aa: CASSQGTGGMATEAFF
CDR3nt: TGTGCCAGCAGCCAAGGGACAGGGGGCATGGCCACTGAAGCTTTCTTT

j_gene: TRBJ2-3
d_gene: .
v_gene: TRBV11-2
abundance: once
CDR3aa: CASSSGTDTDTQYF
CDR3nt: TGTGCCAGCAGCTCCGGGACTGACACAGATACGCAGTATTTT

j_gene: TRBJ1-4
d_gene: TRBD1
v_gene: TRBV11-3
abundance: .
CDR3aa: CASSPGQGEEKLFF
CDR3nt: TGTGCCAGCAGCCCGGGACAGGGAGAGGAAAAACTGTTTTTT

j_gene: TRBJ1-2
d_gene: .
v_gene: TRBV7-9
abundance: few
CDR3aa: CASSLTGYGYTF
CDR3nt: TGTGCCAGCAGCTTGACCGGGTATGGCTACACCTTC

j_gene: TRBJ2-2
d_gene: TRBD2
v_gene: TRBV18
abundance: few
CDR3aa: CASSDGGANTGELFF
CDR3nt: TGTGCCAGCTCCGACGGGGGGGCGAACACCGGGGAGCTGTTTTTT

j_gene: TRBJ1-3
d_gene: .
v_gene: TRBV30
abundance: few
CDR3aa: CAWGGQAGNTIYF
CDR3nt: TGTGCCTGGGGGGGACAAGCTGGAAACACCATATATTTT

j_gene: TRBJ2-3
d_gene: .
v_gene: TRBV5-1
abundance: few
CDR3aa: CASSILNGVGTDTQYF
CDR3nt: TGCGCCAGCAGCATACTTAACGGGGTTGGGACAGATACGCAGTATTTT

j_gene: TRBJ1-1
d_gene: TRBD1
v_gene: TRBV18
abundance: .
CDR3aa: CASSRQGAANTEAFF
CDR3nt: TGTGCCAGCTCACGACAGGGGGCGGCGAACACTGAAGCTTTCTTT

j_gene: TRBJ2-7
d_gene: .
v_gene: TRBV2
abundance: .
CDR3aa: CASSATYEQYF
CDR3nt: TGTGCCAGCAGTGCTACCTACGAGCAGTACTTC

j_gene: TRBJ1-1
d_gene: TRBD1
v_gene: TRBV6-1
abundance: .
CDR3aa: CASGTGNTEAFF
CDR3nt: TGTGCCAGCGGGACAGGCAACACTGAAGCTTTCTTT

j_gene: TRBJ2-3
d_gene: TRBD2
v_gene: TRBV25-1
abundance: few
CDR3aa: CASSVQSGGLSTDTQYF
CDR3nt: TGTGCCAGCAGTGTACAAAGCGGGGGCCTTAGCACAGATACGCAGTATTTT

j_gene: TRBJ2-3
d_gene: TRBD2
v_gene: TRBV19
abundance: few
CDR3aa: CASTPPGLTLDTQYF
CDR3nt: TGTGCCAGTACTCCGCCGGGACTAACTCTCGATACGCAGTATTTT

j_gene: TRBJ2-5
d_gene: TRBD2
v_gene: TRBV5-6
abundance: few
CDR3aa: CASSAKGAGGLETQYF
CDR3nt: TGTGCCAGCAGCGCCAAGGGGGCGGGGGGGCTCGAGACCCAGTACTTC

j_gene: TRBJ2-7
d_gene: .
v_gene: TRBV21-1
abundance: .
CDR3aa: CASSPCRGFHEQYF
CDR3nt: TGTGCCAGCAGCCCCTGCCGGGGGTTCCACGAGCAGTACTTC

j_gene: TRBJ1-4
d_gene: TRBD1
v_gene: TRBV7-2
abundance: .
CDR3aa: CASSLARRGRGEKLFF
CDR3nt: TGTGCCAGCAGCTTAGCGCGAAGGGGGCGCGGTGAAAAACTGTTTTTT

j_gene: TRBJ1-4
d_gene: .
v_gene: TRBV27
abundance: .
CDR3aa: CASSPTATNEKLFF
CDR3nt: TGTGCCAGCAGTCCGACTGCAACTAATGAAAAACTGTTTTTT

j_gene: TRBJ2-3
d_gene: TRBD2
v_gene: TRBV7-2
abundance: .
CDR3aa: CASSLTSGTDTQYF
CDR3nt: TGTGCCAGCAGCTTAACTAGCGGGACAGATACGCAGTATTTT

j_gene: TRBJ1-1
d_gene: .
v_gene: TRBV20-1
abundance: .
CDR3aa: CSAFTGTEAFF
CDR3nt: TGCAGTGCTTTTACAGGGACTGAAGCTTTCTTT

j_gene: TRBJ1-4
d_gene: TRBD1
v_gene: TRBV9
abundance: .
CDR3aa: CASSPGGRPLEKLFF
CDR3nt: TGTGCCAGCAGCCCAGGGGGCAGGCCCCTGGAAAAACTGTTTTTT

j_gene: TRBJ2-5
d_gene: TRBD1
v_gene: TRBV11-3
abundance: few
CDR3aa: CASSAGQGAETQYF
CDR3nt: TGTGCCAGCAGCGCCGGACAGGGGGCCGAGACCCAGTACTTC

j_gene: TRBJ1-6
d_gene: TRBD1
v_gene: TRBV19
abundance: once
CDR3aa: CASSTSGTVLHF
CDR3nt: TGTGCCAGTAGTACCTCCGGGACAGTACTCCACTTT

j_gene: TRBJ2-1
d_gene: TRBD1
v_gene: TRBV11-3
abundance: few
CDR3aa: CASSDRVGQFF
CDR3nt: TGTGCCAGCAGCGACAGGGTAGGGCAGTTCTTC

j_gene: TRBJ2-3
d_gene: TRBD2
v_gene: TRBV11-2
abundance: few
CDR3aa: CASSSRGAATDTQYF
CDR3nt: TGTGCCAGCAGCTCGCGGGGGGCCGCCACAGATACGCAGTATTTT

j_gene: TRBJ1-2
d_gene: .
v_gene: TRBV18
abundance: .
CDR3aa: CASSPPGGIGYGYTF
CDR3nt: TGTGCCAGCTCACCACCGGGGGGGATAGGCTATGGCTACACCTTC

j_gene: TRBJ2-3
d_gene: .
v_gene: TRBV9
abundance: .
CDR3aa: CASSGTASTDTQYF
CDR3nt: TGTGCCAGCAGCGGGACAGCTAGCACAGATACGCAGTATTTT